This record looks at one TCR beta chain sequence and its context. The germline V and J ends were trimmed by 6 bases and 2 bases, with 14 bases remaining between them. The CDR3 is 14 amino acids. In germline, CDR1 is SNHLY, CDR2 FYNNEI. This sample is part of a study of blood T cell repertoires in COVID-19. About the research overall: The samples span acute and convalescent COVID-19 from the United States, Italy and Spain. From T cells, B-cell-depleted T cells, or PBMCs came the material, which was cDNA or gDNA.

Original data processing: From reference gene primer amplification, estimates of nucleated cell counts were derived. Assay: immunoSEQ multiplex PCR; the TCRdb copy retains only in-frame clones and omits some. D and trimming were read from the DNA, whereas the V and J calls and clone size are those reported in that table. The sample lists about 240,000 clones; 86% were seen once. The chain carries TRBV2 and TRBJ2-7; weak D call: TRBD1 (6 bases). The sequence derives from a man older than 75 with acute or convalescent COVID-19. Sequenced sample: peripheral blood. CDR3 region: CASRVTGLTYEQYF. The CDR3 region has the DNA TGTGCCAGCAGGGTGACAGGACTTACCTACGAGCAGTACTTC.